The 14 T cell receptor beta chains below all came from one sample that was sequenced in a study of cytomegalovirus exposure and HLA in healthy donors. Sequenced by immunoSEQ multiplex PCR; TCRdb stores in-frame clones only, minus some. Altogether around 61,000 clones are present, nearly 95% being singletons, with the ten largest covering 5.3%. The material sequenced was PBMCs. The receptors stem from a man younger than 35 in good health and CMV-seropositive.

V usage is TRBV28 and J usage is TRBJ2-3; TRBD2 might be the D (6 bases). The germline V gene has CDR1 MDHEN and CDR2 SYDVKM. The germline V and J ends were trimmed by 3 bases and 6 bases, with 10 bases remaining between them. There are 13 residues in the CDR3. This chain's CDR3 is CASSLSRGDTQYF. As DNA, the CDR3 is TGTGCCAGCAGTTTGTCCCGGGGGGATACGCAGTATTTT.

The V gene is TRBV5-1, the J gene TRBJ2-1; TRBD2 matches 9 bases. The CDR3 sequence is 15 residues long. Losses at the gene ends were 4 bases for V and 2 bases for J; bases not matched to a gene: 4. Germline V CDR1 and CDR2: SGHRS, YFSETQ. CDR3 amino acids: CASSTAGGPYNEQFF. The CDR3 coding sequence is TGCGCCAGCAGCACGGCGGGAGGGCCCTACAATGAGCAGTTCTTC.

This sequence joins TRBV7-9 and TRBJ2-2; no clear D. Trimming took off 3 bases at V and 0 bases at J, with 8 bases between the two ends. Germline V gives CDR1 SEHNR, CDR2 FQNEAQ (reference sequence). This CDR3 contains 15 residues. CDR3 in amino acids: CASSLWSSNTGELFF. The CDR3 bases are TGTGCCAGCAGCTTGTGGAGCTCGAACACCGGGGAGCTGTTTTTT.

This chain connects TRBV5-4 to TRBJ2-7, with 9 nucleotides matching TRBD1. V was pared by 6 bases and J by 2 bases, with 3 bases of the junction left unmatched. This CDR3 has 13 amino acids. Germline V lookup: CDR1 SGHNT, CDR2 YYREEE (reference sequence). The CDR3 sequence: CASTRDRAYEQYF. In nucleotides, the CDR3 is TGTGCCAGCACCAGGGACAGGGCCTACGAGCAGTACTTC.

The genes are TRBV9 and TRBJ2-1; 15 bases agree with TRBD2. V lost 4 bases and J lost 9; bases outside the gene matches: 17. This CDR3 is 19 amino acids long. Germline CDR1 SGDLS, CDR2 YYNGEE. This CDR3 reads CASSRGQGGLAGGNGEQFF. As DNA, the CDR3 is TGTGCCAGCAGCCGGGGGCAGGGGGGACTAGCGGGAGGAAACGGTGAGCAGTTCTTC. Based on the CDR3 plus reference TRBV9 and TRBJ2-1, the full variable domain is DSGVTQTPKHLITATGQRVTLRCSPRSGDLSVYWYQQSLDQGLQFLIQYYNGEERAKGNILERFSAQQFPDLHSELNLSSLELGDSALYFCASSRGQGGLAGGNGEQFFGPGTRLTVL.

This clone was seen once. This sequence joins TRBV6-5 and TRBJ1-5, with D maybe TRBD1 (6 bases). Germline CDR1 is MNHEY and CDR2 is SVGAGI. V was clipped by 6 bases and J by 11 bases, with 17 bases between them. The CDR3 loop spans 13 amino acids. This CDR3 is CASRDPDRWAQHF. CDR3 DNA: TGTGCCAGCAGAGATCCTGACAGGTGGGCCCAGCATTTT.

The chain links TRBV2 to TRBJ2-2; D is possibly TRBD2 (5 bases). V lost 5 bases, J lost 17 bases, and 24 bases lay in between. Germline CDR1 is SNHLY and CDR2 is FYNNEI. The length of the CDR3 is 14 residues. CDR3 region: CASSSKGGTGVIFF. CDR3 DNA sequence: TGTGCCAGCAGTTCGAAGGGTGGAACCGGGGTTATCTTTTTT.

V gene TRBV5-1 combines with J gene TRBJ1-5; a weak D match, TRBD1 (5 bases). Germline CDR1 SGHRS, CDR2 YFSETQ. The CDR3 is made up of 15 amino acids. Trimming took 0 bases from V and 1 from J, leaving 8 bases between them. The CDR3 DNA reads TGCGCCAGCAGCTTGGGTAGGGGAAGCAATCAGCCCCAGCATTTT. Its translation is CASSLGRGSNQPQHF. Full variable domain (outside the CDR3, taken from reference TRBV5-1 and TRBJ1-5): KAGVTQTPRYLIKTRGQQVTLSCSPISGHRSVSWYQQTPGQGLQFLFEYFSETQRNKGNFPGRFSGRQFSNSRSEMNVSTLELGDSALYLCASSLGRGSNQPQHFGDGTRLSIL.

This clone has only one observation. The J gene is TRBJ1-1, the V gene TRBV6-5; TRBD1 is a possible D gene (5 bases). From germline, CDR1 is MNHEY and CDR2 SVGAGI. The CDR3 has 14 amino acids. The V end lost 5 bases, the J end lost 10 bases, and 20 bases lay between the germline ends. In DNA, the CDR3 is TGTGCCAGCAGTCACGGAAGCAGGGCGCAAGTAGCTTTCTTT. Translating gives CASSHGSRAQVAFF.

This chain joins TRBV28 and TRBJ1-2; 8 nucleotides line up with TRBD1. CDR1 and CDR2 (germline): MDHEN, SYDVKM. This CDR3 is built from 14 residues. The trim removed 4 bases at V and 2 bases at J, leaving 3 bases unmatched. The CDR3, as DNA: TGTGCCAGCAGTTGTCACAGGGGGAACTATGGCTACACCTTC. Translated, it gives CASSCHRGNYGYTF.

V gene TRBV7-2 combines with J gene TRBJ2-5; unclear D gene. V was shortened by 8 bases and J by 5 bases, with 6 bases between the two germline ends. There are 10 residues in the CDR3. Germline assignment: CDR1 SGHTA and CDR2 FQGNSA. CDR3 amino acids: CASGSETQYF. CDR3 nucleotide sequence: TGTGCCAGCGGCTCGGAGACCCAGTACTTC.

V usage is TRBV5-6 and J usage is TRBJ2-5; TRBD1 matches 8 bases. CDR1 is SGHDT, CDR2 YYEEEE, per germline. The CDR3 consists of 12 residues. V lost 10 bases and J lost 5; bases outside the gene matches: 7. CDR3 nucleotides: TGTGCCTCAGCCAGGGGGCGTGAGACCCAGTACTTC. Its protein product is CASARGRETQYF.

This clone was observed a handful of times. V is TRBV15 and J is TRBJ2-5; TRBD2 matches at 9 bases. The CDR3 covers 18 residues. Germline V lookup: CDR1 LNHNV, CDR2 YYDKDF (reference sequence). Germline trimming cut 0 bases from V and 2 bases from J; bases unmatched to any gene: 10. Here the CDR3 DNA reads TGTGCCACCAGCAGAGAATTGGCGACTAGCGGAGCACAAGAGACCCAGTACTTC. Translated, it gives CATSRELATSGAQETQYF.

The chain is built from TRBV9 and TRBJ1-1; possibly TRBD1 for D (6 bases). The ends were cut back, 3 bases at V and 0 bases at J, with 18 bases in the middle. The length of the CDR3 is 17 residues. CDR1 is SGDLS and CDR2 is YYNGEE in the germline V gene. The CDR3 bases are TGTGCCAGCAGCGCCCGCCACAGGGCCCAGATGAACACTGAAGCTTTCTTT. It translates to CASSARHRAQMNTEAFF.